The rows below give T cell receptor beta chains drawn from one sample of a study of cytomegalovirus exposure and HLA in healthy donors. Profiling relied on immunoSEQ multiplex PCR, and the TCRdb table lists in-frame clones only, not all of them. The table lists approximately 300,000 clones, 75% to 90% of them singletons. Input material: PBMCs. The source is a girl aged 2-9 years in good health and CMV-seronegative. The CDR3 runs from the conserved cysteine through the conserved F or W. D genes are given only for firm matches. Expanded clones get a size class; other rows say once, few or many, or leave the size out.

abundance: .
v_gene: TRBV15
j_gene: TRBJ2-7
d_gene: TRBD2
CDR3nt: TGTGCCACCAGCACAGGACTAGCGGGGTCCAACGAGCAGTACTTC
CDR3aa: CATSTGLAGSNEQYF

abundance: .
v_gene: TRBV27
j_gene: TRBJ1-1
d_gene: TRBD1
CDR3nt: TGTGCCAGCACCCAACAGGGGAGGACTGAAGCTTTCTTT
CDR3aa: CASTQQGRTEAFF

abundance: .
v_gene: TRBV28
j_gene: TRBJ2-7
d_gene: TRBD2
CDR3nt: TGTGCCAGCAGTTTATGGGGGGGGGTCTCCTACGAGCAGTACTTC
CDR3aa: CASSLWGGVSYEQYF

abundance: .
v_gene: TRBV6-1
j_gene: TRBJ2-7
d_gene: TRBD2
CDR3nt: TGTGCCAGCAGACGGACTAGCGGGAGCTCCTACGAGCAGTACTTC
CDR3aa: CASRRTSGSSYEQYF

abundance: .
v_gene: TRBV5-1
j_gene: TRBJ2-7
d_gene: TRBD2
CDR3nt: TGCGCCAGCAGCCCGTTAGAGCGGGGGCGCTCCTACGAGCAGTACTTC
CDR3aa: CASSPLERGRSYEQYF

abundance: .
v_gene: TRBV4-1
j_gene: TRBJ2-5
d_gene: TRBD2
CDR3nt: TGCGCCAGCAGCCAAGAGCCTAGCGGGGGGCGACAGGAGACCCAGTACTTC
CDR3aa: CASSQEPSGGRQETQYF

abundance: .
v_gene: TRBV19
j_gene: TRBJ1-3
d_gene: TRBD1
CDR3nt: TGTGCCAGTAGGAGGGACAGGACTTCTGGAAACACCATATATTTT
CDR3aa: CASRRDRTSGNTIYF

abundance: .
v_gene: TRBV28
j_gene: TRBJ1-5
d_gene: .
CDR3nt: TGTGCCAGCAGGCCGACAGTTCCCAATCAGCCTCAGCATTTT
CDR3aa: CASRPTVPNQPQHF

abundance: once
v_gene: TRBV6-5
j_gene: TRBJ2-2
d_gene: TRBD2
CDR3nt: TGTGCCAGCAGTGGTGGACTAGCGGGAGAAGGGGAGCTGTTTTTT
CDR3aa: CASSGGLAGEGELFF

abundance: .
v_gene: TRBV2
j_gene: TRBJ2-1
d_gene: .
CDR3nt: TGTGCCATCGACCCCGGGGTTAGGGGGAATGAGCAGTTCTTC
CDR3aa: CAIDPGVRGNEQFF

abundance: .
v_gene: TRBV27
j_gene: TRBJ2-2
d_gene: TRBD1
CDR3nt: TGTGCCAGCAGTCTAGGACAGGGGGGGTTGGCCGGGGAGCTGTTTTTT
CDR3aa: CASSLGQGGLAGELFF

abundance: .
v_gene: TRBV11-3
j_gene: TRBJ2-7
d_gene: .
CDR3nt: TGTGCCAGCAGCTTAGGAGTTGGGCAGGGGCTCCCCTCCTCCTACGAGCAGTACTTC
CDR3aa: CASSLGVGQGLPSSYEQYF

abundance: .
v_gene: TRBV15
j_gene: TRBJ2-5
d_gene: TRBD2
CDR3nt: TGTGCCACCAGCACGGAACTAGCGGGCGATTCGGAGACCCAGTACTTC
CDR3aa: CATSTELAGDSETQYF

abundance: .
v_gene: TRBV19
j_gene: TRBJ1-4
d_gene: .
CDR3nt: TGTGCCAGTACAGGAAGGACAGCCTATAATGAAAAACTGTTTTTT
CDR3aa: CASTGRTAYNEKLFF

abundance: .
v_gene: TRBV10-2
j_gene: TRBJ2-7
d_gene: TRBD1
CDR3nt: TGCGCCAGCCGGACAGGGGGGACCTACGAGCAGTACTTC
CDR3aa: CASRTGGTYEQYF

abundance: .
v_gene: TRBV28
j_gene: TRBJ2-7
d_gene: .
CDR3nt: TGTGCCAGCAGTTCTAGGAGCGGTCCCTACGAGCAGTACTTC
CDR3aa: CASSSRSGPYEQYF

abundance: once
v_gene: TRBV7-9
j_gene: TRBJ1-1
d_gene: TRBD1
CDR3nt: TGTGCCAGCAGCTTTTCTAAGACAGGGGATAACACTGAAGCTTTCTTT
CDR3aa: CASSFSKTGDNTEAFF

abundance: .
v_gene: TRBV6-1
j_gene: TRBJ1-2
d_gene: .
CDR3nt: TGTGCCAGCAGTCCAGGGACAAACTCGTATGGCTACACCTTC
CDR3aa: CASSPGTNSYGYTF

abundance: .
v_gene: TRBV27
j_gene: TRBJ2-5
d_gene: TRBD2
CDR3nt: TGTGCCAGCAGTTTATCCGCTAGCGGGAGTCTAGAGACCCAGTACTTC
CDR3aa: CASSLSASGSLETQYF

abundance: .
v_gene: TRBV10-3
j_gene: TRBJ2-7
d_gene: .
CDR3nt: TGTGCCATCAGTGAGCTGAAATACGAGCAGTACTTC
CDR3aa: CAISELKYEQYF

abundance: .
v_gene: TRBV7-2
j_gene: TRBJ2-1
d_gene: .
CDR3nt: TGTGCCAGCAGCTTACAACCGGGGCGGGATTACTACAATGAGCAGTTCTTC
CDR3aa: CASSLQPGRDYYNEQFF

abundance: once
v_gene: TRBV7-3
j_gene: TRBJ2-5
d_gene: .
CDR3nt: TGTGCCAGCAGTCTACAGGGCCGGGAGACCCAGTACTTC
CDR3aa: CASSLQGRETQYF

abundance: .
v_gene: TRBV27
j_gene: TRBJ1-2
d_gene: TRBD1
CDR3nt: TGTGCCAGCAGTTCGGGGACAGGGAAGGCCAACAACTATGGCTACACCTTC
CDR3aa: CASSSGTGKANNYGYTF

abundance: .
v_gene: TRBV5-5
j_gene: TRBJ1-2
d_gene: TRBD1
CDR3nt: TGTGCCAGCAGCAAGACAGGGGGCGATTCTCCCTATGGCTACACCTTC
CDR3aa: CASSKTGGDSPYGYTF

abundance: few
v_gene: TRBV9
j_gene: TRBJ1-5
d_gene: .
CDR3nt: TGTGCCAGCAGCGTAGAAGGGGTGGATGGTCAGCCCCAGCATTTT
CDR3aa: CASSVEGVDGQPQHF

abundance: .
v_gene: TRBV10-1
j_gene: TRBJ2-5
d_gene: TRBD2
CDR3nt: TGCGCCAGCAGTGAGATCGGCGCGGGGGCCCAGTACTTC
CDR3aa: CASSEIGAGAQYF

abundance: .
v_gene: TRBV7-9
j_gene: TRBJ2-2
d_gene: TRBD1
CDR3nt: TGTGCCAGCAGCCTCGGACAGGGACGTGGGGGCGGGGAGCTGTTTTTT
CDR3aa: CASSLGQGRGGGELFF

abundance: .
v_gene: TRBV4-1
j_gene: TRBJ2-1
d_gene: TRBD2
CDR3nt: TGCGCCAGCAGCCGACTCGGACTAGCGGGGGGAGATGAGCAGTTCTTC
CDR3aa: CASSRLGLAGGDEQFF

abundance: once
v_gene: TRBV27
j_gene: TRBJ2-3
d_gene: .
CDR3nt: TGTGCCAGCAGTTTGGCTAGCACAGATACGCAGTATTTT
CDR3aa: CASSLASTDTQYF

abundance: .
v_gene: TRBV6-1
j_gene: TRBJ1-6
d_gene: .
CDR3nt: TGTGCCAGCACTAGCGGCTATAATTCACCCCTCCACTTT
CDR3aa: CASTSGYNSPLHF

abundance: .
v_gene: TRBV7-8
j_gene: TRBJ2-1
d_gene: TRBD2
CDR3nt: TGTGCCAGCAGCTCCAGAGGCTCAGCGGGAGAGCCGGGAGAGCAGTTCTTC
CDR3aa: CASSSRGSAGEPGEQFF

abundance: few
v_gene: TRBV7-3
j_gene: TRBJ2-3
d_gene: .
CDR3nt: TGTGCCAGCAGCCCGACAGGTTCTCACACAGATACGCAGTATTTT
CDR3aa: CASSPTGSHTDTQYF

abundance: .
v_gene: TRBV28
j_gene: TRBJ2-2
d_gene: .
CDR3nt: TGTGCCAGCGAGGATTTCGAAACCGGGGAGCTGTTTTTT
CDR3aa: CASEDFETGELFF

abundance: .
v_gene: TRBV29-1
j_gene: TRBJ2-1
d_gene: .
CDR3nt: TGCAGCCCCTTGGACAGTTACAATGAGCAGTTCTTC
CDR3aa: CSPLDSYNEQFF

abundance: .
v_gene: TRBV9
j_gene: TRBJ2-1
d_gene: .
CDR3nt: TGTGCCAGCAGCGAACGACTAGTCTCCTACAATGAGCAGTTCTTC
CDR3aa: CASSERLVSYNEQFF

abundance: .
v_gene: TRBV7-8
j_gene: TRBJ2-7
d_gene: TRBD1
CDR3nt: TGTGCCAGCAGCTTAGTTTATGTCGGACAGGGGAGCGAGCAGTACTTC
CDR3aa: CASSLVYVGQGSEQYF

abundance: .
v_gene: TRBV6-5
j_gene: TRBJ2-5
d_gene: .
CDR3nt: TGTGCCAGCAGTTATGGCCTAGCATATCAAGAGACCCAGTACTTC
CDR3aa: CASSYGLAYQETQYF

abundance: once
v_gene: TRBV5-4
j_gene: TRBJ2-1
d_gene: .
CDR3nt: TGTGCCAGCAGCTTGGATCGGGGTCCCTACAATGAGCAGTTCTTC
CDR3aa: CASSLDRGPYNEQFF

abundance: few
v_gene: TRBV7-9
j_gene: TRBJ2-7
d_gene: .
CDR3nt: TGTGCCAGCAGCTTAGTTGTGACTCCACCCTACGAGCAGTACTTC
CDR3aa: CASSLVVTPPYEQYF

abundance: .
v_gene: TRBV30
j_gene: TRBJ2-1
d_gene: .
CDR3nt: TGTGCCTGGAGTGTTGCCCTGCTACTCTACAATGAGCAGTTCTTC
CDR3aa: CAWSVALLLYNEQFF

abundance: .
v_gene: TRBV10-3
j_gene: TRBJ1-2
d_gene: .
CDR3nt: TGTGCCATCGCGCCAAACAGCGGCGGGGGCTACACCTTC
CDR3aa: CAIAPNSGGGYTF

abundance: .
v_gene: TRBV7-2
j_gene: TRBJ1-5
d_gene: TRBD1
CDR3nt: TGTGCCAGCAGCTTTCGAGGGACAGGGGATCAGCCCCAGCATTTT
CDR3aa: CASSFRGTGDQPQHF

abundance: .
v_gene: TRBV30
j_gene: TRBJ1-6
d_gene: TRBD1
CDR3nt: TGTGCCTGGGCTGACAGGGGATATTCACCCCTCCACTTT
CDR3aa: CAWADRGYSPLHF

abundance: .
v_gene: TRBV5-1
j_gene: TRBJ1-2
d_gene: .
CDR3nt: TGCGCCAGCAGCTGGGGGGTTAGCGCGGGCTATGGCTACACCTTC
CDR3aa: CASSWGVSAGYGYTF

abundance: .
v_gene: TRBV7-6
j_gene: TRBJ2-7
d_gene: .
CDR3nt: TGTGCCAGCAGCTTAAGGGACTCCTCCTACGAGCAGTACTTC
CDR3aa: CASSLRDSSYEQYF

abundance: .
v_gene: TRBV27
j_gene: TRBJ2-1
d_gene: TRBD2
CDR3nt: TGTGCCAGCAGCTGGAGCGGGGGGGCCTACAATGAGCAGTTCTTC
CDR3aa: CASSWSGGAYNEQFF

abundance: .
v_gene: TRBV9
j_gene: TRBJ2-3
d_gene: TRBD2
CDR3nt: TGTGCCAGCAGCGTAGGGGCGGGAGGAACAGATACGCAGTATTTT
CDR3aa: CASSVGAGGTDTQYF

abundance: .
v_gene: TRBV7-9
j_gene: TRBJ1-1
d_gene: .
CDR3nt: TGTGCCAGCAGCTTCGATCCGGGACATAGTGAAGCTTTCTTT
CDR3aa: CASSFDPGHSEAFF

abundance: .
v_gene: TRBV2
j_gene: TRBJ2-7
d_gene: TRBD1
CDR3nt: TGTGCCAGCAGGACAGGGTGGACCTACGAGCAGTACTTC
CDR3aa: CASRTGWTYEQYF

abundance: .
v_gene: TRBV11-2
j_gene: TRBJ2-5
d_gene: TRBD1
CDR3nt: TGTGCCAGCTTGCCAGGACAGGGCGAAGAGACCCAGTACTTC
CDR3aa: CASLPGQGEETQYF